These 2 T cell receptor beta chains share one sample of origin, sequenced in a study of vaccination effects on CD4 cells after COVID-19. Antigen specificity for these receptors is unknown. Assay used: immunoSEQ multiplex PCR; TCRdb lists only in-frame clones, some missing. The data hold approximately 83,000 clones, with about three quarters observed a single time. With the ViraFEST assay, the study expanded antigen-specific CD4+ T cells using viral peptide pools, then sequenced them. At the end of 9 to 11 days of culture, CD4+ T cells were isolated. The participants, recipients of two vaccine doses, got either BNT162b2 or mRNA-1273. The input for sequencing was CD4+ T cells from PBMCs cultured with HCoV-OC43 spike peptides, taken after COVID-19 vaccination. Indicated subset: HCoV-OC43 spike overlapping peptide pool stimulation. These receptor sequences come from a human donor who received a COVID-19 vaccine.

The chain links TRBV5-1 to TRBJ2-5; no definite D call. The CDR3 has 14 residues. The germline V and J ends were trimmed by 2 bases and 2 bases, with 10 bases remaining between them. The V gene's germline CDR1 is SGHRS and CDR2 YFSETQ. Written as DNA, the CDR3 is TGCGCCAGCAGCTTCTCTCAGGATCAAGAGACCCAGTACTTC. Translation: CASSFSQDQETQYF.

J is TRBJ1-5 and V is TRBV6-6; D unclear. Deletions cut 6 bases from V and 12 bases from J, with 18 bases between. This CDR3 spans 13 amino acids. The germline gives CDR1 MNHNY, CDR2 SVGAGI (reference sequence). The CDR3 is CASSPIGSGSQHF. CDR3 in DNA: TGTGCCAGCAGCCCGATAGGGTCCGGCAGCCAGCATTTT.